One sample yielded the 16 T cell receptor beta chains listed below, sequenced in a study of blood T cell repertoires in COVID-19. Repertoires were generated with immunoSEQ multiplex PCR, while TCRdb's copy carries only in-frame clones and drops some. The repertoire holds 90,000 to 150,000 clones, with approximately 80% as singletons. The sequenced sample was peripheral blood. These receptors all stem from a woman aged 80 or over with acute or convalescent COVID-19.

V is TRBV3-1 (or the pseudogene TRBV3-2) and J is TRBJ2-1, with 12 bases identical to TRBD2. The V and J ends lost 1 base and 10 bases, in that order; junction bases with no gene match: 2. The CDR3 covers 14 residues. CDR1 and CDR2 from the germline V gene are LGHDT and YNNKEL (reference sequence). The CDR3 spells CASSQVTSGREQFF. The DNA of the CDR3 is TGTGCCAGCAGCCAAGTTACTAGCGGGAGGGAGCAGTTCTTC.

Only one count was recorded for this clone. The gene calls are TRBV28 and TRBJ2-7; D call uncertain. Germline CDR1 reads MDHEN; CDR2 reads SYDVKM. Trimming took off 6 bases at V and 2 bases at J, with 20 bases between the two ends. The CDR3 has 16 residues. CDR3 protein: CASSNNGIAVAYEQYF. CDR3 nucleotides: TGTGCCAGCAGCAACAATGGCATAGCTGTCGCCTACGAGCAGTACTTC.

The chain is built from TRBV6-2 or TRBV6-3 and TRBJ1-2, with TRBD1 matching 7 bases. Germline V gene lookup returns CDR1 MNHEY and CDR2 SVGEGT. There are 14 residues in the CDR3. After removal of 6 bases from V and 3 bases from J, the junction contained 7 bases not matched to a gene. CDR3 nucleotide sequence: TGTGCCAGCAGCCCGGGGACAGCTTACTATGGCTACACCTTC. It specifies CASSPGTAYYGYTF.

V gene TRBV30 combines with J gene TRBJ1-1; TRBD1 might be the D (6 bases). CDR3 length equals 14 residues. CDR1 is GTSNPN and CDR2 is SVGIG in the germline V gene (reference sequence). Trimming took off 4 bases at V and 2 bases at J, with 14 bases between the two ends. The CDR3 spells CAWISGVGNTEAFF. The CDR3 nucleotides are TGTGCCTGGATCTCAGGGGTAGGAAACACTGAAGCTTTCTTT.

The V gene is TRBV4-3, the J gene TRBJ1-6; no clear D. CDR1 is LGHNA, CDR2 YSLEER, per germline. The length of the CDR3 is 14 residues. V dropped 3 bases and J dropped 10 bases, with 13 bases sitting between them. The CDR3 sequence is CASSHRPGESPLHF. DNA of the CDR3: TGCGCCAGCAGCCATCGCCCCGGGGAATCACCCCTCCACTTT.

The genes are TRBV4-1 and TRBJ2-6; no definite D call. Germline-derived CDR1 and CDR2 are MGHRA and YSYEKL. V lost 2 bases to trimming and J lost 0 bases, with 5 bases between them. The CDR3 is made up of 15 amino acids. The CDR3 coding sequence is TGCGCCAGCAGCCAACAGAACTCTGGGGCCAACGTCCTGACTTTC. It translates to CASSQQNSGANVLTF.

The chain employs TRBV19 and TRBJ2-5; D unresolved. Germline V gene lookup returns CDR1 LNHDA and CDR2 SQIVND (reference sequence). The CDR3 is 13 residues long. V lost 3 bases, J lost 2 bases, and 7 bases lay in between. The chain's CDR3 is CASSIQVQETQYF. The CDR3 DNA is TGTGCCAGTAGTATCCAGGTACAAGAGACCCAGTACTTC.

This clone was detected once. The chain is built from TRBV25-1 and TRBJ2-5; 9 nucleotides align to TRBD2. J gave up 4 bases and V 1 base, and 7 bases lay outside the gene matches. The CDR3 length is 16 residues. Germline-derived CDR1 and CDR2 are MGHDK and SYGVNS. The CDR3 nucleotides are TGTGCCAGCAGTGAATTTGGCGGGAGGGCCGCAGAGACCCAGTACTTC. It yields the protein CASSEFGGRAAETQYF.

This clone was detected only a few times. The chain carries TRBV5-6 and TRBJ1-1, with D perhaps TRBD1 (5 bases). This CDR3 is 15 amino acids long. In germline, CDR1 is SGHDT, CDR2 YYEEEE. Trimming pared 4 bases from V and 1 base from J, leaving 14 bases between. Here the CDR3 reads CASSRGRITNTEAFF. The CDR3 DNA sequence: TGTGCCAGCAGCAGGGGCCGCATCACGAACACTGAAGCTTTCTTT.

The rearrangement joins TRBV28 to TRBJ2-7; D perhaps matches TRBD1 (6 bases). Germline V lookup: CDR1 MDHEN, CDR2 SYDVKM. The CDR3 covers 11 residues. V lost 4 bases and J lost 8, with 9 bases in between. The CDR3, as DNA: TGTGCCAGCAGTTCAACAGGGAAGCAGTACTTC. Its protein product is CASSSTGKQYF.

The chain couples TRBV13 to TRBJ2-5; 7 nucleotides match TRBD1. J lost 4 bases, V lost 5 bases, and 4 bases had no gene match. This CDR3 is 13 amino acids long. CDR1 is PRHDT, CDR2 FYEKMQ, per germline (reference sequence). The CDR3 sequence: CASSPTGRETQYF. The CDR3 DNA reads as TGTGCCAGCAGCCCGACAGGGAGAGAGACCCAGTACTTC.

The chain employs TRBV12-3 or TRBV12-4 and TRBJ1-2; TRBD1 matches 7 bases. Germline trimming cut 1 base from V and 8 bases from J; bases unmatched to any gene: 4. The CDR3 has 13 residues. CDR3 in DNA: TGTGCCAGCAGTTTAGAGGGGGCGCGGGGCTACACCTTC. Protein: CASSLEGARGYTF.

This chain connects TRBV6-5 to TRBJ1-2; tentatively, D is TRBD1 (5 bases). Germline assignment: CDR1 MNHEY and CDR2 SVGAGI. V was shortened by 5 bases and J by 2 bases, with 15 bases between the two germline ends. CDR3 size: 15 residues. CDR3 in amino acids: CASSSPYRKNYGYTF. The CDR3 bases are TGTGCCAGCAGTAGTCCCTACAGGAAAAACTATGGCTACACCTTC.

This clone was counted a few times. The V call is TRBV3-1 (or the pseudogene TRBV3-2), the J call TRBJ1-2; D is unresolved. Germline V gene data show CDR1 as LGHDT and CDR2 as YNNKEL (reference sequence). V was shortened by 1 base and J by 6 bases, with 12 bases between the two germline ends. The CDR3 is 14 amino acids. CDR3 nucleotides: TGTGCCAGCAGCCAAGGGAGGGCCCGGCATGGCTACACCTTC. It is translated as CASSQGRARHGYTF.

The chain uses TRBV24-1 and TRBJ2-3; weak D call: TRBD2 (5 bases). The CDR3 has 17 residues. Germline V gene sequence: CDR1 KGHDR, CDR2 SFDVKD. V was trimmed by 1 base and J by 8 bases, leaving 21 bases between them. The chain's CDR3 is CATSDFRAMGSGSTQYF. The CDR3 DNA sequence: TGTGCCACCAGTGATTTCCGAGCCATGGGATCGGGAAGTACGCAGTATTTT.

V is TRBV29-1 and J is TRBJ1-1, with TRBD1 as a possible D gene (5 bases). V lost 4 bases, J lost 3 bases, and 12 bases lay in between. The CDR3 extends over 13 amino acids. In germline, CDR1 is SQVTM, CDR2 ANQGSEA. The CDR3: CSVGHPGDTEAFF. The CDR3 DNA reads TGCAGCGTTGGACATCCGGGGGACACTGAAGCTTTCTTT.